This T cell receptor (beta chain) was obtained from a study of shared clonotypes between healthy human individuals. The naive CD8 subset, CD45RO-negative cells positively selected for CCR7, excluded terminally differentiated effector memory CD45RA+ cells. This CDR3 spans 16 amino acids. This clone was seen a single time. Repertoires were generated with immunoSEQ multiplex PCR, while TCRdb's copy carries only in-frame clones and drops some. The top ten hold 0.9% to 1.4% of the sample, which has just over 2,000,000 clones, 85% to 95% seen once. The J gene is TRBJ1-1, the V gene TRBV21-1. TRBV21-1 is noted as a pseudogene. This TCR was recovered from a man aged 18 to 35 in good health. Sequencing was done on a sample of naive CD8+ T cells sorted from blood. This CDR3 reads CASSKKRGALNTEAFF. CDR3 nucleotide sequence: TGTGCCAGCAGCAAAAAGAGAGGGGCCCTGAACACTGAAGCTTTCTTT.